This T cell receptor beta chain was sequenced for a study of T-cell memory formation after mild COVID-19. Turning to the study itself: There were largely donor-specific TCR clusters.

Findings and caveats of the study: The authors left the SARS-CoV-2 specificity of second-wave clones peaking on day 37 unconfirmed.

This clonotype was observed at least ten times. Its antigen remains unidentified. TCRdb reanalysed the 5' RACE reads using MiXCR and keeps one entry per CDR3 protein. The table shows under 650,000 distinct CDR3 sequences, with around 17% occurring only once. This TCR came from an adult woman who had mild COVID-19 (a few samples of this study predate the infection). Cell type and time point are not known. Sequenced: PBMCs or a T cell subset sorted from them (not recorded which).

The CDR3 DNA reads as TGCAGCGTTGAAATCACAGAGTACGAGCAGTACTTC. It is translated as CSVEITEYEQYF. The chain employs TRBV29-1 and TRBJ2-7, with no clear D. Trimming pared 2 bases from V and 4 bases from J, leaving 9 bases between. The CDR3 has 12 amino acids. Germline values: CDR1 SQVTM, CDR2 ANQGSEA.